Below, 30 T cell receptor beta chains from the same sample are listed, as sequenced in a study of cytomegalovirus exposure and HLA in healthy donors. Both 60 Vbeta primers and 13 Jbeta primers went into the PCR. Generated by immunoSEQ multiplex PCR, the TCRdb table keeps only in-frame clones and is missing some. Of about 100,000 clones in the sample, 82% were seen once. Material: PBMCs. The receptors stem from a young man in good health and CMV-seropositive.

The rearrangement links TRBV6-1 to TRBJ2-3; D possibly corresponds to TRBD1 (6 bases). Germline assignment: CDR1 MNHNS and CDR2 SASEGT. The CDR3 extends over 14 amino acids. V lost 11 bases, J lost 1 base, and 16 bases lay in between. CDR3 nucleotides: TGTGCCTCATTTCAGGGGTTCGGCACAGATACGCAGTATTTT. The encoded protein is CASFQGFGTDTQYF.

For this clone: A junction boundary mismatches the germline segment, possibly from a read error. This rearrangement joins TRBV7-9 to TRBJ1-5; perhaps TRBD1 as D (6 bases). The CDR3 sequence is 13 residues long. Germline CDR1 and CDR2: SEHNR and FQNEAQ (reference sequence). The CDR3 DNA reads TGTTCCAGCAGTCAGGGGCAAGATCAGCCCCAGCATTTT. Translation: CSSSQGQDQPQHF.

The chain combines TRBV6-5 with TRBJ1-4; D is unresolved. The CDR3 is 13 amino acids. V lost 5 bases and J 8 bases, leaving 12 bases between the germline ends. From germline, CDR1 is MNHEY and CDR2 SVGAGI. The CDR3 loop is CASSMKWAEKLFF. DNA for the CDR3: TGTGCCAGCAGTATGAAGTGGGCGGAAAAACTGTTTTTT.

The rearrangement uses TRBV2 and TRBJ2-4; D not resolved. CDR1 is SNHLY, CDR2 FYNNEI, per germline. The length of the CDR3 is 15 residues. V lost 0 bases, J lost 4 bases, and 10 bases lay in between. The CDR3 region has the DNA TGTGCCAGCAGTGAAGCGAGGCAGATTAAAAACATTCAGTACTTC. Amino acid sequence: CASSEARQIKNIQYF.

This clone was recorded a few times. The gene calls are TRBV2 and TRBJ2-7, with 8 bases matching TRBD2. The V gene end was trimmed by 3 bases and the J gene end by 1 base; junction bases not matched to a gene: 5. Germline-derived CDR1 and CDR2 are SNHLY and FYNNEI. The CDR3 extends over 15 amino acids. For the CDR3, the DNA is TGTGCCAGCAGTGAGGGTCTAGCGGGTTCCTACGAGCAGTACTTC. This codes for CASSEGLAGSYEQYF. Together with reference TRBV2 and TRBJ2-7, the CDR3 gives the full variable domain: EPEVTQTPSHQVTQMGQEVILRCVPISNHLYFYWYRQILGQKVEFLVSFYNNEISEKSEIFDDQFSVERPDGSNFTLKIRSTKLEDSAMYFCASSEGLAGSYEQYFGPGTRLTVT.

This rearrangement joins TRBV19 to TRBJ1-6; 9 nucleotides agree with TRBD1. This CDR3 spans 15 amino acids. CDR1 and CDR2 (germline): LNHDA, SQIVND (reference sequence). V trimming: 7 bases; J trimming: 4 bases; junction bases outside the gene matches: 5. CDR3 bases: TGTGCCAGTACCGGGACAGGGAGGTATAATTCACCCCTCCACTTT. Translated: CASTGTGRYNSPLHF. The complete variable domain, with remaining parts taken from reference TRBV19 and TRBJ1-6, reads DGGITQSPKYLFRKEGQNVTLSCEQNLNHDAMYWYRQDPGQGLRLIYYSQIVNDFQKGDIAEGYSVSREKKESFPLTVTSAQKNPTAFYLCASTGTGRYNSPLHFGNGTRLTVT.

The chain employs TRBV10-1 and TRBJ1-1; D gene ambiguous. Germline V gene sequence: CDR1 WNHNN, CDR2 SYGVQD (reference sequence). The CDR3 is made up of 12 amino acids. Trimming removed 3 bases at V and 7 bases at J, with 9 bases between. CDR3 DNA: TGCGCCAGCAGTGAAGAGGGTGATGAAGCTTTCTTT. This encodes CASSEEGDEAFF.

The genes are TRBV19 and TRBJ1-4, with D possibly matching TRBD1 (5 bases). This CDR3 is 13 amino acids long. V was trimmed by 4 bases and J by 6 bases, leaving 9 bases between them. The V gene's germline CDR1 is LNHDA and CDR2 SQIVND (reference sequence). In nucleotides, the CDR3 is TGTGCCAGTAGTACAGGAGGGGATGAAAAACTGTTTTTT. It specifies CASSTGGDEKLFF.

In this sample, this clone turned up a few times. The chain links TRBV6-1 to TRBJ1-1, with TRBD1 identical over 7 bases. Looked up from germline, CDR1 is MNHNS and CDR2 is SASEGT. With 8 bases clipped from V and 1 base from J, the junction kept 7 bases outside the gene matches. The CDR3 length is 14 residues. The CDR3 sequence is CASRRDSWNTEAFF. For the CDR3, the DNA is TGTGCCAGCCGAAGGGACAGCTGGAACACTGAAGCTTTCTTT.

This chain links TRBV5-6 with TRBJ2-1; 7 bases match TRBD1. CDR3 length equals 11 residues. V was clipped by 6 bases and J by 9 bases; unmatched bases: 3. The germline V gene encodes CDR1 SGHDT and CDR2 YYEEEE. The CDR3 DNA follows: TGTGCCAGCACCCCAGGGGGTGAGCAGTTCTTC. Its protein is CASTPGGEQFF. The full variable domain, with the rest looked up from reference TRBV5-6 and TRBJ2-1, is DAGVTQSPTHLIKTRGQQVTLRCSPKSGHDTVSWYQQALGQGPQFIFQYYEEEERQRGNFPDRFSGHQFPNYSSELNVNALLLGDSALYLCASTPGGEQFFGPGTRLTVL.

The chain recombines TRBV11-3 with TRBJ2-1, with 8 nucleotides matching TRBD2. V gave up 3 bases and J gave up 7 bases; unmatched junction bases: 5. This CDR3 has 14 amino acids. Germline V lookup: CDR1 SGHNT, CDR2 YENEEA. The CDR3 reads CASSFNREGNEQFF. Here the CDR3 DNA reads TGTGCCAGCAGCTTCAACCGGGAGGGGAATGAGCAGTTCTTC.

The chain is built from TRBV7-7 and TRBJ2-5; tentative D call: TRBD2 (6 bases). The CDR3 is made up of 15 amino acids. Per germline, CDR1 SSHAT and CDR2 FNYEAQ (reference sequence). V lost 4 bases, J lost 5 bases, and 17 bases lay in between. This CDR3 is CASSSNPGLRETQYF. The CDR3 region has the DNA TGTGCCAGCAGCTCCAATCCGGGACTGCGGGAGACCCAGTACTTC.

The chain couples TRBV6-5 to TRBJ2-5; no clear D gene. Germline CDR1 reads MNHEY; CDR2 reads SVGAGI. The CDR3 runs to 13 residues. The V end was cut by 5 bases, the J end by 4 bases, with 11 bases between. CDR3 sequence: CASSLQKRETQYF. The CDR3 nucleotides are TGTGCCAGCAGTCTTCAAAAGAGAGAGACCCAGTACTTC.

The chain joins TRBV6-1 to TRBJ1-1; 7 nucleotides match TRBD1. The V gene's germline CDR1 is MNHNS and CDR2 SASEGT. The CDR3 loop spans 15 amino acids. J lost 4 bases, V lost 10 bases, and 15 bases had no gene match. CDR3 DNA sequence: TGTGCCACCCTACAGGGGTCAACTGGAGGCACTGAAGCTTTCTTT. Its translation is CATLQGSTGGTEAFF.

The rearrangement links TRBV5-1 to TRBJ1-4, with 12 positions matching TRBD1. The CDR3 consists of 18 residues. V lost 1 base, J lost 4 bases, and 8 bases stayed unmatched. The germline V gene has CDR1 SGHRS and CDR2 YFSETQ. The CDR3 nucleotides are TGCGCCAGCAGCTTGTCCGGGACAGGGGGCGAAGGTAATGAAAAACTGTTTTTT. It encodes CASSLSGTGGEGNEKLFF.

The chain is built from TRBV29-1 and TRBJ1-5, with 7 bases matching TRBD1. There are 15 residues in the CDR3. Germline CDR1 reads SQVTM; CDR2 reads ANQGSEA. V gave up 0 bases and J gave up 11 bases; unmatched junction bases: 13. The CDR3 nucleotides are TGCAGCGTTGAAGATGGTTCGAGGGGGCAGGGAGCCCAGCATTTT. Amino acids: CSVEDGSRGQGAQHF.

The gene calls are TRBV7-9 and TRBJ2-2; weak D call: TRBD1 (5 bases). The ends were cut back, 5 bases at V and 7 bases at J, with 17 bases in the middle. The germline V gene has CDR1 SEHNR and CDR2 FQNEAQ (reference sequence). The CDR3 covers 15 residues. In DNA form, the CDR3 reads TGTGCCAGCAGCCCCCGGACACCGTGGAGCGGGGAGCTGTTTTTT. Translated, it gives CASSPRTPWSGELFF.

The chain combines TRBV5-1 with TRBJ1-1, with D perhaps TRBD1 (5 bases). The CDR3 has 14 residues. Trimming shortened V by 5 bases and J by 0 bases, and 11 bases separated the two germline ends. The V gene's germline CDR1 is SGHRS and CDR2 YFSETQ. The CDR3 DNA follows: TGCGCCAGCAGACTGACAGAAATGAACACTGAAGCTTTCTTT. Its translation: CASRLTEMNTEAFF.

This clone was seen more than once but under ten times. The rearrangement uses TRBV19 and TRBJ1-1, with no clear D. V lost 10 bases to trimming and J lost 1 base, with 16 bases between them. The CDR3 covers 14 residues. Germline CDR1 reads LNHDA; CDR2 reads SQIVND (reference sequence). DNA of the CDR3: TGTGCCACCGTTAAACAGCCTTGGAACACTGAAGCTTTCTTT. Protein product: CATVKQPWNTEAFF. The complete variable domain, with remaining parts taken from reference TRBV19 and TRBJ1-1, reads DGGITQSPKYLFRKEGQNVTLSCEQNLNHDAMYWYRQDPGQGLRLIYYSQIVNDFQKGDIAEGYSVSREKKESFPLTVTSAQKNPTAFYLCATVKQPWNTEAFFGQGTRLTVV.

The V gene is TRBV4-2, the J gene TRBJ1-3; the D gene is possibly TRBD1 (6 bases). The germline V and J ends were trimmed by 1 base and 4 bases, with 14 bases remaining between them. This CDR3 has 16 residues. Germline values: CDR1 LGHNA, CDR2 YNFKEQ. This CDR3 reads CASSQGQQGYGNTIYF. The CDR3 DNA follows: TGTGCCAGCAGCCAAGGCCAACAGGGTTACGGAAACACCATATATTTT.

The rearrangement joins TRBV6-1 to TRBJ1-1; D unresolved. There are 14 residues in the CDR3. The germline V gene encodes CDR1 MNHNS and CDR2 SASEGT. Trimming removed 5 bases at V and 3 bases at J, with 13 bases between. The CDR3: CASSRRGGYTEAFF. The CDR3 DNA reads as TGTGCCAGCAGTCGGCGTGGAGGGTACACTGAAGCTTTCTTT.

The V call is TRBV15, the J call TRBJ1-2; no definite D call. The CDR3 contains 12 residues. Germline assignment: CDR1 LNHNV and CDR2 YYDKDF (reference sequence). The V gene lost 0 bases and the J gene lost 10 bases, with 9 bases spanning the gap. DNA for the CDR3: TGTGCCACCAGCAGAGACCAGGAGGACTACACCTTC. It specifies CATSRDQEDYTF.

The J gene is TRBJ2-7, the V gene TRBV27; possibly TRBD1 for D (5 bases). CDR1 and CDR2 from the germline V gene are MNHEY and SMNVEV (reference sequence). V gave up 1 base and J gave up 0 bases, with 10 bases separating them. This CDR3 spans 15 amino acids. Written as DNA, the CDR3 is TGTGCCAGCAGTTTATGGGGCCCCAACTCCTACGAGCAGTACTTC. Encoded protein: CASSLWGPNSYEQYF.

This clone appeared a single time. V usage is TRBV6-5 and J usage is TRBJ1-3; D gene unclear. The ends were cut back, 5 bases at V and 1 base at J, with 12 bases in the middle. This CDR3 is 15 amino acids long. Germline lookup yields CDR1 MNHEY and CDR2 SVGAGI. Here the CDR3 DNA reads TGTGCCAGCAGTCGAGACAATGCTTCTGGAAACACCATATATTTT. Translated, it gives CASSRDNASGNTIYF.

CDR3 nucleotides: TGTGCCAGCGGGACGGACAGGGGAAGTTCACCCCTCCACTTT. Protein product: CASGTDRGSSPLHF. The chain has TRBV11-3 and TRBJ1-6, with 9 nucleotides matching TRBD1. This CDR3 is 14 amino acids long. From germline, CDR1 is SGHNT and CDR2 YENEEA. V trimming: 8 bases; J trimming: 9 bases; junction bases outside the gene matches: 8.

This chain connects TRBV4-1 to TRBJ1-6; D is possibly TRBD1 (5 bases). The V gene's germline CDR1 is MGHRA and CDR2 YSYEKL. V lost 2 bases to trimming and J lost 8 bases, with 19 bases between them. The CDR3 is 17 amino acids. The CDR3 reads CASSQPPGLGRDSPLHF. The CDR3 DNA sequence: TGCGCCAGCAGCCAACCTCCAGGGTTGGGAAGGGATTCACCCCTCCACTTT.

This chain joins TRBV29-1 and TRBJ1-4; 9 positions match TRBD1. Germline V gene sequence: CDR1 SQVTM, CDR2 ANQGSEA. With 5 bases clipped from V and 3 bases from J, the junction kept 13 bases outside the gene matches. This CDR3 spans 17 amino acids. CDR3 amino acids: CSVRLGTGFSANEKLFF. CDR3 sequence (DNA): TGCAGCGTTCGGCTCGGGACAGGGTTTTCGGCTAATGAAAAACTGTTTTTT.

The chain links TRBV5-6 to TRBJ2-1; a weak D match, TRBD2 (6 bases). CDR3 length equals 15 residues. The V gene lost 4 bases and the J gene lost 3 bases, with 14 bases spanning the gap. Germline V gives CDR1 SGHDT, CDR2 YYEEEE. CDR3 residues: CASSNGAAGYNEQFF. The CDR3 DNA is TGTGCCAGCAGCAACGGTGCAGCGGGCTACAATGAGCAGTTCTTC.

This chain connects TRBV5-1 to TRBJ1-6, with D uncertain. Germline lookup yields CDR1 SGHRS and CDR2 YFSETQ. V was shortened by 0 bases and J by 0 bases, with 4 bases between the two germline ends. The CDR3 covers 15 residues. This chain's CDR3 is CASSLGSSYNSPLHF. DNA of the CDR3: TGCGCCAGCAGCTTGGGGAGCTCCTATAATTCACCCCTCCACTTT. Full variable domain (missing parts from reference TRBV5-1 and TRBJ1-6): KAGVTQTPRYLIKTRGQQVTLSCSPISGHRSVSWYQQTPGQGLQFLFEYFSETQRNKGNFPGRFSGRQFSNSRSEMNVSTLELGDSALYLCASSLGSSYNSPLHFGNGTRLTVT.

In its sample, this clone was seen once. The chain carries TRBV27 and TRBJ2-7; a possible D gene is TRBD1 (5 bases). V was pared by 4 bases and J by 3 bases, with 13 bases between. The CDR3 runs to 14 residues. CDR1 and CDR2 (germline): MNHEY, SMNVEV (reference sequence). Here the CDR3 reads CASSYLVGLYEQYF. The DNA of the CDR3 is TGTGCCAGCAGTTACCTCGTGGGGCTCTACGAGCAGTACTTC.